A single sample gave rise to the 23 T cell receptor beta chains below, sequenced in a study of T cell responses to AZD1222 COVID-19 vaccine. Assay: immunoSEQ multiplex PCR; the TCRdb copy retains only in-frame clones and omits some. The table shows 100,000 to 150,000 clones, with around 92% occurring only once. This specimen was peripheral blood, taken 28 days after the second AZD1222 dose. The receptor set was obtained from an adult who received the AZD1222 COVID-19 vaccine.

CDR3 residues: CASSMPEKYGYTF. Here the CDR3 DNA reads TGTGCCAGTAGTATGCCAGAGAAATATGGCTACACCTTC. The chain joins TRBV19 to TRBJ1-2; no clear D gene. From germline, CDR1 is LNHDA and CDR2 SQIVND (reference sequence). V was clipped by 3 bases and J by 5 bases, with 10 bases between them. CDR3 size: 13 residues.

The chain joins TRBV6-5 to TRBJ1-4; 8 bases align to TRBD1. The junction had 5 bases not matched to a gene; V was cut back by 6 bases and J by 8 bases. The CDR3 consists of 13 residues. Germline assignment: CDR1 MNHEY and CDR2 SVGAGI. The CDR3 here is CASRDRDQEKLFF. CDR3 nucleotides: TGTGCCAGCAGGGACAGGGATCAAGAAAAACTGTTTTTT.

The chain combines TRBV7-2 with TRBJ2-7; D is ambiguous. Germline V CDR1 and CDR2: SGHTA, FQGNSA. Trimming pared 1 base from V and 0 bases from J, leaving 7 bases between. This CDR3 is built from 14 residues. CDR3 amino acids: CASSLGHRSYEQYF. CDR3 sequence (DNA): TGTGCCAGCAGCTTAGGACACCGCTCCTACGAGCAGTACTTC.

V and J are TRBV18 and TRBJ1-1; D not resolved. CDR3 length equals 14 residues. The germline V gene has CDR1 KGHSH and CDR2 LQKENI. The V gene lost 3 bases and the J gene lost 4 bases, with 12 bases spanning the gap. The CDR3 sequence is CASSPLATATEAFF. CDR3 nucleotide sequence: TGTGCCAGCTCACCTTTGGCCACGGCCACTGAAGCTTTCTTT.

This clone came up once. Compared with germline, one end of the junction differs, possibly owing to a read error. DNA of the CDR3: TGCGCCAGCAGTGACCCGGGACAGGGTTTCCACTTT. Amino acid sequence: CASSDPGQGFHF. The chain links TRBV10-1 to TRBJ1-1; TRBD1 agrees at 9 bases. There are 12 residues in the CDR3. Germline CDR1 and CDR2: WNHNN and SYGVQD (reference sequence).

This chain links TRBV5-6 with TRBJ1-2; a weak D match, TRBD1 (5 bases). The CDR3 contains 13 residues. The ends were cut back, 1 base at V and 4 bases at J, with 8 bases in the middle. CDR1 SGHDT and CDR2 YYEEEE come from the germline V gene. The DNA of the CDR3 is TGTGCCAGCAGCTTGTCCAGGGCCTATGGCTACACCTTC. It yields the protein CASSLSRAYGYTF.

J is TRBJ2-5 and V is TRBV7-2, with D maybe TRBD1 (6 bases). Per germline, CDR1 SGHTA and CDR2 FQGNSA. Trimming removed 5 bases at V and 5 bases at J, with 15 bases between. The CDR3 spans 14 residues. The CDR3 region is CASSTNRVWETQYF. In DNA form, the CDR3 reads TGTGCCAGCAGCACAAACAGGGTCTGGGAGACCCAGTACTTC.

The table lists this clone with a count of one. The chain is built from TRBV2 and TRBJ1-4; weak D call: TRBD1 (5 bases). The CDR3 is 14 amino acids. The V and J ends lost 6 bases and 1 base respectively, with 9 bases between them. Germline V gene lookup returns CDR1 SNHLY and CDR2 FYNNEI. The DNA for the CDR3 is TGTGCCAGCAGAGAACAGGAAACTAATGAAAAACTGTTTTTT. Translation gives CASREQETNEKLFF.

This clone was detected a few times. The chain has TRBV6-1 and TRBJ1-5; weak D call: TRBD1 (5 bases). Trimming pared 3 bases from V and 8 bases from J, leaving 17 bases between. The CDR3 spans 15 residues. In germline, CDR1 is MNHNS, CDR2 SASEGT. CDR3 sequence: CASSDRVGAPEPQHF. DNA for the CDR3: TGTGCCAGCAGTGACAGGGTTGGGGCCCCGGAGCCCCAGCATTTT.

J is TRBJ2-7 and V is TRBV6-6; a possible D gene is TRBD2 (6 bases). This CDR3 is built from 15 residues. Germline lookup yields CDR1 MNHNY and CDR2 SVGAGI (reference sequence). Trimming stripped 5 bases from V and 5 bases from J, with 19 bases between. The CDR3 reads CASSPAGQGNDEQYF. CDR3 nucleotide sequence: TGTGCCAGCAGTCCGGCGGGGCAGGGAAACGACGAGCAGTACTTC.

As DNA, the CDR3 is TGTGCCAGCAGCTTCTTTCGCGGGGGGTGGAATGAGCAGTTCTTC. As protein: CASSFFRGGWNEQFF. This chain links TRBV7-3 with TRBJ2-1, with 8 bases aligning to TRBD2. V lost 3 bases, J lost 7 bases, and 8 bases stayed unmatched. Per the germline V gene, CDR1 is SGHTA and CDR2 is FQGTGA. CDR3 length: 15 amino acids. The variable domain in full, with the rest retrieved from reference TRBV7-3 and TRBJ2-1, is GAGVSQTPSNKVTEKGKYVELRCDPISGHTALYWYRQSLGQGPEFLIYFQGTGAADDSGLPNDRFFAVRPEGSVSTLKIQRTERGDSAVYLCASSFFRGGWNEQFFGPGTRLTVL.

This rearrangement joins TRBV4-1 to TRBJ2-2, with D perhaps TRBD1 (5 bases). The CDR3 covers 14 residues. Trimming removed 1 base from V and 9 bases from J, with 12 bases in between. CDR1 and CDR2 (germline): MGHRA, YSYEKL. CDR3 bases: TGCGCCAGCAGCCAAGGGGGCAGGGCCCGGGAGCTGTTTTTT. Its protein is CASSQGGRARELFF.

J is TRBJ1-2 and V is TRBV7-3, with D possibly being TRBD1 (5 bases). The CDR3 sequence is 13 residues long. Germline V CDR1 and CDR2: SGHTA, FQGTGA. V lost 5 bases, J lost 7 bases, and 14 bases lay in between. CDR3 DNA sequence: TGTGCCAGCAGCCCGGGAGGGACGTTTGGCTACACCTTC. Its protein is CASSPGGTFGYTF. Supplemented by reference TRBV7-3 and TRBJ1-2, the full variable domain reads GAGVSQTPSNKVTEKGKYVELRCDPISGHTALYWYRQSLGQGPEFLIYFQGTGAADDSGLPNDRFFAVRPEGSVSTLKIQRTERGDSAVYLCASSPGGTFGYTFGSGTRLTVV.

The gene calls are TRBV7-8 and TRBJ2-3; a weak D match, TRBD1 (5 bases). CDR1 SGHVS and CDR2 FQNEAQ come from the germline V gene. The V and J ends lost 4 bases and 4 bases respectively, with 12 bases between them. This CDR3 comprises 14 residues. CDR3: CASSWQGRADTQYF. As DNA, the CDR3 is TGTGCCAGCAGCTGGCAGGGAAGGGCAGATACGCAGTATTTT.

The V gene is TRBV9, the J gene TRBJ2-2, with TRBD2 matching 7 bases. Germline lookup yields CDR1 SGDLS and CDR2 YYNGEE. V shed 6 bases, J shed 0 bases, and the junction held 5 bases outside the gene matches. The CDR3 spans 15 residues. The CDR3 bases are TGTGCCAGCACCCAGACTAGCACGAACACCGGGGAGCTGTTTTTT. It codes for CASTQTSTNTGELFF.

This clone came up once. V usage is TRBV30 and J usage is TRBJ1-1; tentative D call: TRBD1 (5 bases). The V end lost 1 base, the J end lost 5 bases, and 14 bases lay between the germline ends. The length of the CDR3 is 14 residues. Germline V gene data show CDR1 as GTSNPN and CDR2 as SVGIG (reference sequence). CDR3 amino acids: CAWSAVTGTTEAFF. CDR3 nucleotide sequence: TGTGCCTGGAGTGCTGTGACCGGGACGACTGAAGCTTTCTTT. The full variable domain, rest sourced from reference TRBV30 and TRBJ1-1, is SQTIHQWPATLVQPVGSPLSLECTVEGTSNPNLYWYRQAAGRGLQLLFYSVGIGQISSEVPQNLSASRPQDRQFILSSKKLLLSDSGFYLCAWSAVTGTTEAFFGQGTRLTVV.

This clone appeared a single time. Here the CDR3 DNA reads TGCGCCAGCAGCTTGGTTGCGGGGTTATCCACCGGGGAGCTGTTTTTT. Amino acid sequence: CASSLVAGLSTGELFF. This sequence joins TRBV5-1 and TRBJ2-2; D is possibly TRBD2 (6 bases). CDR3 length equals 16 residues. Trimming removed 0 bases from V and 4 bases from J, with 13 bases in between. Germline CDR1 is SGHRS and CDR2 is YFSETQ.

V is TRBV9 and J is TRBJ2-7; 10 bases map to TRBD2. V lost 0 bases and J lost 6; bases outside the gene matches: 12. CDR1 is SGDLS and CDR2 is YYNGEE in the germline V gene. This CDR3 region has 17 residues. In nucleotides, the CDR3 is TGTGCCAGCAGCGTAGCCGTGTCTAGCGGGAGACGTTGCGAGCAGTACGTC. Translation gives CASSVAVSSGRRCEQYV.

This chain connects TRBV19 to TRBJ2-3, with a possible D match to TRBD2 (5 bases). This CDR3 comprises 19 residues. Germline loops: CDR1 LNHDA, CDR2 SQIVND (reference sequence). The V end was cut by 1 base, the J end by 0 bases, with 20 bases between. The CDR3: CASSIGLVGERPSTDTQYF. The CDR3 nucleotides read TGTGCCAGTAGTATAGGCCTAGTGGGAGAGAGGCCCAGCACAGATACGCAGTATTTT.

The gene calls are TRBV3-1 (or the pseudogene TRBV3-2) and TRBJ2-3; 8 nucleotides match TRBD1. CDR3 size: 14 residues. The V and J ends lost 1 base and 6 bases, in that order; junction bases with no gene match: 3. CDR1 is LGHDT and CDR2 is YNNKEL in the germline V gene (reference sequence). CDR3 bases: TGTGCCAGCAGCCAAGGGCAGGGGGCGGATACGCAGTATTTT. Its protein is CASSQGQGADTQYF.

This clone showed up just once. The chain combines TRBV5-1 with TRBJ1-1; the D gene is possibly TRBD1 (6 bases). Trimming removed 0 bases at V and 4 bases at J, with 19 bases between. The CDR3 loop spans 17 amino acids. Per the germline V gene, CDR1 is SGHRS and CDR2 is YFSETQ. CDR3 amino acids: CASSLGPSGGAGTEAFF. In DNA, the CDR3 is TGCGCCAGCAGCTTGGGGCCCTCGGGGGGCGCAGGCACTGAAGCTTTCTTT.

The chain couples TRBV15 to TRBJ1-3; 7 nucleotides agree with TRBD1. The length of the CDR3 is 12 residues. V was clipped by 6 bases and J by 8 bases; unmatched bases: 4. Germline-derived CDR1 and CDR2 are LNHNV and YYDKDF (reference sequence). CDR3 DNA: TGTGCCACCAGTAAGGGGGCGGACACCATATATTTT. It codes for CATSKGADTIYF.

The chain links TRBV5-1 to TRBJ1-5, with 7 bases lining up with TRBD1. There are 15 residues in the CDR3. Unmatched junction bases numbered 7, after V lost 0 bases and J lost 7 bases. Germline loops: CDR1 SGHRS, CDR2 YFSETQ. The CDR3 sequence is CASSLEGQLGQPQHF. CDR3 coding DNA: TGCGCCAGCAGCTTGGAGGGACAGTTAGGACAGCCCCAGCATTTT.